The 26 T cell receptor beta chains listed next were all sequenced from one sample in a study of blood T cell repertoires in COVID-19. TCRdb's table, derived via immunoSEQ multiplex PCR, lists solely in-frame clones and lacks some. Among 250,000 to 350,000 clones listed, roughly 90% were seen once. Sequencing input: peripheral blood. These receptors were taken from a woman between 50 and 59 years old who had recovered from COVID-19.

This rearrangement joins TRBV6-6 to TRBJ1-1, with D possibly TRBD1 on 5 matching bases. Germline V gene sequence: CDR1 MNHNY, CDR2 SVGAGI (reference sequence). V lost 3 bases, J lost 0 bases, and 8 bases lay in between. This CDR3 comprises 14 residues. The CDR3 bases are TGTGCCAGCAGTTATGGGGCGATGAACACTGAAGCTTTCTTT. Protein sequence: CASSYGAMNTEAFF.

The CDR3 loop is CASSWAYEQYF. Written as DNA, the CDR3 is TGTGCCAGCAGTTGGGCTTACGAGCAGTACTTC. V and J are TRBV12-3 or TRBV12-4 and TRBJ2-7; unclear D gene. This CDR3 is 11 amino acids long. The V end was cut by 4 bases, the J end by 4 bases, with 5 bases between.

The chain carries TRBV19 and TRBJ1-2; D gene unclear. The CDR3 spans 11 residues. Trimming left V 6 bases short and J 4 bases short, with 6 bases between. Germline CDR1 LNHDA, CDR2 SQIVND (reference sequence). CDR3 DNA: TGTGCCAGTAGCAATAGCTATGGCTACACCTTC. Translating gives CASSNSYGYTF.

The chain is built from TRBV7-2 and TRBJ2-2; perhaps TRBD2 as D (5 bases). CDR3 length: 15 amino acids. With 8 bases removed from V and 8 bases from J, the gap between germline ends came to 21 bases. Germline V lookup: CDR1 SGHTA, CDR2 FQGNSA. The DNA for the CDR3 is TGTGCCAGCTCGGAGGAGACCGGACGTCCGGGGGAGCTGTTTTTT. It encodes CASSEETGRPGELFF.

This clone has a single count. J is TRBJ2-1 and V is TRBV28; D is possibly TRBD2 (5 bases). The germline V gene encodes CDR1 MDHEN and CDR2 SYDVKM. V was shortened by 2 bases and J by 0 bases, with 8 bases between the two germline ends. The CDR3 sequence is 15 residues long. The CDR3 nucleotides read TGTGCCAGCAGTTTACGCCGGGGCTCCTACAATGAGCAGTTCTTC. Protein sequence: CASSLRRGSYNEQFF.

The genes are TRBV28 and TRBJ1-4; 7 nucleotides line up with TRBD1. Germline lookup yields CDR1 MDHEN and CDR2 SYDVKM. Trimming at V came to 2 bases and at J to 1 base, leaving 4 bases not matched to a gene. The CDR3 extends over 16 amino acids. The CDR3 spells CASSLLSGGTNEKLFF. CDR3 coding DNA: TGTGCCAGCAGTTTACTCTCAGGGGGAACTAATGAAAAACTGTTTTTT.

As for this clone: The sample has other DNA sequences that encode this CDR3 too. The rearrangement joins TRBV18 to TRBJ1-2; D not certain. Germline loops: CDR1 KGHSH, CDR2 LQKENI. V lost 0 bases to trimming and J lost 2 bases, with 7 bases between them. The CDR3 is made up of 14 amino acids. The CDR3 DNA is TGTGCCAGCTCACCACCGGCAGGAAACTATGGCTACACCTTC. Translated: CASSPPAGNYGYTF.

The chain couples TRBV2 to TRBJ1-2; the match to TRBD1 covers 9 bases. Trimming removed 6 bases from V and 2 bases from J; junction bases left unmatched: 7. From germline, CDR1 is SNHLY and CDR2 FYNNEI. The CDR3 loop spans 15 amino acids. The CDR3 nucleotides read TGTGCCAGCAGCTTCCTGACAGGGGGAAACTATGGCTACACCTTC. It translates to CASSFLTGGNYGYTF.

The genes are TRBV7-2 and TRBJ1-2, with TRBD1 matching 7 bases. The V gene's germline CDR1 is SGHTA and CDR2 FQGNSA. The ends lost 5 bases at V and 6 bases at J; junction bases unmatched: 6. This CDR3 has 13 amino acids. The CDR3 nucleotides are TGTGCCAGCAGCGTCACGACAGGGAATGGCTACACCTTC. Amino acids: CASSVTTGNGYTF.

This clone showed up just once. The CDR3 loop is CASRRGKGFLGANVLTF. Here the CDR3 DNA reads TGTGCCAGCAGGCGGGGAAAGGGTTTTCTTGGGGCCAACGTCCTGACTTTC. J is TRBJ2-6 and V is TRBV5-4; weak D call: TRBD2 (6 bases). Germline V gene sequence: CDR1 SGHNT, CDR2 YYREEE (reference sequence). There are 17 residues in the CDR3. V lost 5 bases, J lost 3 bases, and 18 bases lay in between.

V is TRBV5-1 and J is TRBJ1-1; 7 bases are shared with TRBD1. The germline gives CDR1 SGHRS, CDR2 YFSETQ. The trim removed 0 bases at V and 2 bases at J, leaving 10 bases unmatched. This CDR3 is 17 amino acids long. The CDR3 DNA reads TGCGCCAGCAGCTTGGGGTATACAGGGGCGTTCAACACTGAAGCTTTCTTT. Amino acids: CASSLGYTGAFNTEAFF.

This chain uses TRBV7-2 with TRBJ2-3, with D possibly matching TRBD2 (6 bases). The CDR3 contains 16 residues. Between the trimmed V and J ends, which lost 0 bases and 1 base, there was a span of 11 bases. Per germline, CDR1 SGHTA and CDR2 FQGNSA. CDR3 DNA sequence: TGTGCCAGCAGCTTAGCAACTAGCCGAGGCACAGATACGCAGTATTTT. Translating it yields CASSLATSRGTDTQYF.

The chain joins TRBV6-2 or TRBV6-3 to TRBJ1-5; maybe TRBD1 (5 bases). This CDR3 contains 15 residues. CDR1 and CDR2 (germline): MNHEY, SVGEGT. V lost 4 bases, J lost 2 bases, and 12 bases lay in between. The CDR3 region is CASSLRGEGNQPQHF. In nucleotides, the CDR3 is TGTGCCAGCAGTTTAAGAGGGGAGGGCAATCAGCCCCAGCATTTT.

The V gene is TRBV21-1, the J gene TRBJ1-5. TRBV21-1 is a documented pseudogene. This CDR3 is built from 16 residues. Here the CDR3 reads CASSTLARRGNQPQHF. Here the CDR3 DNA reads TGTGCCAGCAGCACACTAGCCCGGAGGGGCAATCAGCCCCAGCATTTT.

The CDR3 region is CASSVPLDGLAGPEQFF. DNA for the CDR3: TGTGCCAGCAGCGTCCCACTAGATGGACTAGCGGGTCCTGAGCAGTTCTTC. This rearrangement joins TRBV2 to TRBJ2-1; TRBD2 agrees at 11 bases. V shed 6 bases and J 9 bases; nucleotides not matched to a gene: 16. CDR1 is SNHLY, CDR2 FYNNEI, per germline. There are 17 residues in the CDR3.

The chain links TRBV7-8 to TRBJ2-3, with D possibly matching TRBD2 (5 bases). The germline V gene has CDR1 SGHVS and CDR2 FQNEAQ. The V and J ends lost 11 bases and 2 bases respectively, with 23 bases between them. The CDR3 contains 16 residues. The CDR3 coding sequence is TGTGCCGTCACGGCGGGCGCAAAGTTAGCCACAGATACGCAGTATTTT. As protein: CAVTAGAKLATDTQYF.

V gene TRBV6-5 combines with J gene TRBJ2-5, with 12 bases matching TRBD1. The CDR3 loop spans 15 amino acids. Germline V lookup: CDR1 MNHEY, CDR2 SVGAGI. After removal of 6 bases from V and 4 bases from J, the junction contained 6 bases not matched to a gene. The CDR3 region is CASSARDRGPETQYF. The DNA for the CDR3 is TGTGCCAGCAGCGCCCGGGACAGGGGGCCAGAGACCCAGTACTTC.

This chain connects TRBV7-9 to TRBJ1-2, with 8 bases that match TRBD1. J gave up 2 bases and V 5 bases, and 10 bases lay outside the gene matches. The germline gives CDR1 SEHNR, CDR2 FQNEAQ (reference sequence). The CDR3 covers 16 residues. The CDR3 protein is CASSTRTGMVNYGYTF. Written as DNA, the CDR3 is TGTGCCAGCAGCACCCGGACAGGGATGGTCAACTATGGCTACACCTTC.

V usage is TRBV27 and J usage is TRBJ1-6; D gene ambiguous. Germline V gene lookup returns CDR1 MNHEY and CDR2 SMNVEV (reference sequence). The CDR3 totals 13 residues. Trimming left V 2 bases short and J 9 bases short, with 8 bases between. The CDR3 here is CASSLEGGSPLHF. In DNA form, the CDR3 reads TGTGCCAGCAGTTTAGAGGGCGGTTCACCCCTCCACTTT.

The chain recombines TRBV27 with TRBJ1-4; D remains unclear. Germline V gene sequence: CDR1 MNHEY, CDR2 SMNVEV (reference sequence). This CDR3 is 15 amino acids long. Trimming took off 3 bases at V and 0 bases at J, with 8 bases between the two ends. The CDR3 region is CASSFSMATNEKLFF. DNA for the CDR3: TGTGCCAGCAGTTTTTCTATGGCAACTAATGAAAAACTGTTTTTT.

The rearrangement uses TRBV6-1 and TRBJ1-3; possibly TRBD1 for D (5 bases). V was shortened by 0 bases and J by 2 bases, with 14 bases between the two germline ends. CDR3 length equals 17 residues. Germline V CDR1 and CDR2: MNHNS, SASEGT. The CDR3 coding sequence is TGTGCCAGCAGTGAAGCACGGGGGATGAGGACTGGAAACACCATATATTTT. Its translation: CASSEARGMRTGNTIYF.

The chain carries TRBV19 and TRBJ2-5; 11 bases are a match to TRBD2. From germline, CDR1 is LNHDA and CDR2 SQIVND (reference sequence). CDR3 length: 16 amino acids. V lost 0 bases to trimming and J lost 5 bases; unmatched junction nucleotides: 5. The CDR3 nucleotides are TGTGCCAGTAGTATAGAGGTAGCGGGGGGGCATGAGACCCAGTACTTC. Residues: CASSIEVAGGHETQYF.

The table lists this clone with a count of one. The chain is built from TRBV19 and TRBJ2-4; possibly TRBD2 for D (5 bases). Trimming removed 3 bases at V and 9 bases at J, with 15 bases between. The CDR3 is 14 residues long. Looked up from germline, CDR1 is LNHDA and CDR2 is SQIVND (reference sequence). CDR3 sequence (DNA): TGTGCCAGTAGTATTGGGTTAAGGGCGGGCATTCAGTACTTC. Encoded protein: CASSIGLRAGIQYF.

V and J are TRBV6-6 and TRBJ2-7; maybe TRBD2 (5 bases). V was trimmed by 4 bases and J by 3 bases, leaving 13 bases between them. This CDR3 region has 14 residues. Per the germline V gene, CDR1 is MNHNY and CDR2 is SVGAGI (reference sequence). CDR3: CASSSFSGNYEQYF. For the CDR3, the DNA is TGTGCCAGCAGTTCCTTTTCCGGGAACTACGAGCAGTACTTC.

The chain combines TRBV5-1 with TRBJ2-3, with D possibly being TRBD1 (5 bases). The V end lost 0 bases, the J end lost 0 bases, and 11 bases lay between the germline ends. Germline loops: CDR1 SGHRS, CDR2 YFSETQ. The CDR3 has 16 amino acids. DNA of the CDR3: TGCGCCAGCAGCTTGGGACAGACCCCTAGCACAGATACGCAGTATTTT. This codes for CASSLGQTPSTDTQYF.

V is TRBV28 and J is TRBJ1-2; D is unresolved. This CDR3 contains 15 residues. CDR1 and CDR2 from the germline V gene are MDHEN and SYDVKM. Trimming cost V 3 bases and J 2 bases, with 13 bases left between them. The CDR3 DNA follows: TGTGCCAGCAGTTTTCCCTTAATTACAAACTATGGCTACACCTTC. Protein product: CASSFPLITNYGYTF.